These T cell receptor beta chains were read from a single sample in a study of T cells in Graves' hyperthyroidism and ophthalmopathy. Each CDR3 protein gets one entry after TCRdb re-called the multiplex PCR reads with MiXCR. The sample has around 690,000 distinct CDR3 sequences, roughly 17% seen once. Sequencing was performed on blood. Receptors were obtained from a man aged 45-65 years with Graves' hyperthyroidism. Each CDR3 is given with its conserved first and last residue. The D gene is left open where the match is weak. Only part of the rows carry a size: once, few, many, or a class if the clone is expanded.

v_gene: TRBV12-3/TRBV12-4
d_gene: TRBD1
abundance: many
j_gene: TRBJ2-5
CDR3nt: TGTGCCAGCAGTTTAAATAGAAGAGGGATACAGGGGAGAGGGGGTGGAGAGACCCAGTACTTC
CDR3aa: CASSLNRRGIQGRGGGETQYF

v_gene: TRBV30
d_gene: NA
abundance: few
j_gene: TRBJ2-1
CDR3nt: TGTGCCTGGAGTGCCGGGACCCACAATGAGCAGTTCTTC
CDR3aa: CAWSAGTHNEQFF

v_gene: TRBV2
d_gene: NA
abundance: NA
j_gene: TRBJ2-4
CDR3nt: TGTGCCAGCAGTGAAGCCGTCCCCTTCAGGGCCAAAAACATTCAGTACTTC
CDR3aa: CASSEAVPFRAKNIQYF

v_gene: TRBV29-1
d_gene: NA
abundance: few
j_gene: TRBJ1-1
CDR3nt: TGCAGCGTAGAAGTTTACACTGAAGCTTTCTTT
CDR3aa: CSVEVYTEAFF

v_gene: TRBV3-1
d_gene: TRBD2
abundance: many
j_gene: TRBJ2-1
CDR3nt: TGTGCCAGCAGCCAAGGGGGAGGGCTGTCCTACAATGAGCAGTTCTTC
CDR3aa: CASSQGGGLSYNEQFF

v_gene: TRBV20-1
d_gene: TRBD1
abundance: few
j_gene: TRBJ1-2
CDR3nt: TGCAGTGCTACCCGGACAGGGAAGGAAGGCTACACCTTC
CDR3aa: CSATRTGKEGYTF

v_gene: TRBV7-9
d_gene: NA
abundance: NA
j_gene: TRBJ2-1
CDR3nt: TGTGCCACAGGGTACGGCAATGAGCAGTTCTTC
CDR3aa: CATGYGNEQFF

v_gene: TRBV4-1
d_gene: TRBD1
abundance: few
j_gene: TRBJ2-7
CDR3nt: TGCGCCAGCAGCCATCCCGGGACAGGGGTGGCCTACGAGCAGTACTTC
CDR3aa: CASSHPGTGVAYEQYF

v_gene: TRBV10-3
d_gene: NA
abundance: few
j_gene: TRBJ2-3
CDR3nt: TGTGCCATCAGTGATGGTTCCAGGGATCGGGATACGCAGTATTTT
CDR3aa: CAISDGSRDRDTQYF

v_gene: TRBV20-1
d_gene: NA
abundance: few
j_gene: TRBJ2-1
CDR3nt: TGCAGTGGAGGGGGGGGAACCCCCAAGAGGGAGCAGTTCTTC
CDR3aa: CSGGGGTPKREQFF

v_gene: TRBV28
d_gene: TRBD2
abundance: many
j_gene: TRBJ2-7
CDR3nt: TGTGCCAGCCACACAGGCGGGAGGCCCTACGAGCAGTACTTC
CDR3aa: CASHTGGRPYEQYF

v_gene: TRBV12-3/TRBV12-4
d_gene: NA
abundance: NA
j_gene: TRBJ2-7
CDR3nt: TGTGCCAGCAGTTCGACAGTCTCCCTCCGGGGCAGGCAGTACTTC
CDR3aa: CASSSTVSLRGRQYF

v_gene: TRBV27
d_gene: NA
abundance: NA
j_gene: TRBJ1-1
CDR3nt: TGTGCCAGCAGTTTGAACTGGGCGCCGGCCACTGAAGCTTTCTTT
CDR3aa: CASSLNWAPATEAFF

v_gene: TRBV5-4
d_gene: NA
abundance: NA
j_gene: TRBJ1-1
CDR3nt: TGTGCCAGCAGCTTGCAGTTCATGAACACTGAAGCTTTCTTT
CDR3aa: CASSLQFMNTEAFF

v_gene: TRBV20-1
d_gene: TRBD1
abundance: NA
j_gene: TRBJ2-7
CDR3nt: TGCAGTGCTAGTACGGACAGGGGGCAGTGGGAGCAGTACTTC
CDR3aa: CSASTDRGQWEQYF

v_gene: TRBV4-1
d_gene: NA
abundance: NA
j_gene: TRBJ2-7
CDR3nt: TGCGCCAGCAGCGACACTCCGGGTCCCCGAGGGTTCAACGAGCAGTACTTC
CDR3aa: CASSDTPGPRGFNEQYF

v_gene: TRBV12-3/TRBV12-4
d_gene: NA
abundance: many
j_gene: TRBJ2-2
CDR3nt: TGTGCCAGCAGTTTTCCCCAGTCCGGAACCGGGGAGCTGTTTTTT
CDR3aa: CASSFPQSGTGELFF

v_gene: TRBV7-2
d_gene: TRBD1
abundance: many
j_gene: TRBJ1-1
CDR3nt: TGTGCCAGCAGCTCCGGGACAGGGGAAACGAACACTGAAGCTTTCTTT
CDR3aa: CASSSGTGETNTEAFF

v_gene: TRBV19
d_gene: NA
abundance: many
j_gene: TRBJ2-3
CDR3nt: TGTGCCAGTAGTATAGGCACAGATACGCAGTATTTT
CDR3aa: CASSIGTDTQYF

v_gene: TRBV7-9
d_gene: TRBD2
abundance: few
j_gene: TRBJ2-3
CDR3nt: TGTGCCAGCAGCTTACGACCGGGACTAGCGGGAGGGCCCGGTAGGACAGATACGCAGTATTTT
CDR3aa: CASSLRPGLAGGPGRTDTQYF

v_gene: TRBV30
d_gene: NA
abundance: few
j_gene: TRBJ2-3
CDR3nt: TGTGCCTGGAGTGTACGCCGGACAGATACGCAGTATTTT
CDR3aa: CAWSVRRTDTQYF

v_gene: TRBV5-1
d_gene: NA
abundance: few
j_gene: TRBJ2-3
CDR3nt: TGCGCCAGCAGCTTGACGGACTCCACCTTCTCCACAGATACGCAGTATTTT
CDR3aa: CASSLTDSTFSTDTQYF

v_gene: TRBV27
d_gene: TRBD1
abundance: few
j_gene: TRBJ2-7
CDR3nt: TGTGCCAGCAGTCTAGGACAGGGATGGGCTTACGAGCAGTACTTC
CDR3aa: CASSLGQGWAYEQYF

v_gene: TRBV12-3/TRBV12-4
d_gene: NA
abundance: many
j_gene: TRBJ1-1
CDR3nt: TGTGCCAGCAGGCGGGGAGGGAACACTGAAGCTTTCTTT
CDR3aa: CASRRGGNTEAFF

v_gene: TRBV25-1
d_gene: TRBD2
abundance: few
j_gene: TRBJ2-5
CDR3nt: TGTGCCAGCAGTGCTCGGTGGGGAGGGAGGGAAGAGACCCAGTACTTC
CDR3aa: CASSARWGGREETQYF

v_gene: TRBV27
d_gene: NA
abundance: many
j_gene: TRBJ1-5
CDR3nt: TGTGCCAGCAGTTCCCTAGGGCAGCCCCAGCATTTT
CDR3aa: CASSSLGQPQHF

v_gene: TRBV12-3/TRBV12-4
d_gene: TRBD2
abundance: many
j_gene: TRBJ2-1
CDR3nt: TGTGCCAGCAGTTTCGGGGTGGGAGGGTTGAATGAGCAGTTCTTC
CDR3aa: CASSFGVGGLNEQFF

v_gene: TRBV5-8
d_gene: NA
abundance: NA
j_gene: TRBJ2-2
CDR3nt: TGTGCCAGCAGCTTGGCCTGGCAGGAGACGAACACCGGGGAGCTGTTTTTT
CDR3aa: CASSLAWQETNTGELFF

v_gene: TRBV5-1
d_gene: TRBD1
abundance: few
j_gene: TRBJ1-3
CDR3nt: TGCGCCAGCAGCCTTGACGGGACAGGGATCAACACCATATATTTT
CDR3aa: CASSLDGTGINTIYF

v_gene: TRBV28
d_gene: TRBD1
abundance: many
j_gene: TRBJ1-1
CDR3nt: TGTGCCAGCAGTTTAGACAGGGCGAGGACTGAAGCTTTCTTT
CDR3aa: CASSLDRARTEAFF

v_gene: TRBV5-6
d_gene: NA
abundance: medium-sized
j_gene: TRBJ1-1
CDR3nt: TGTGCCAGCAGCTTACCGGGGAGCACTGAAGCTTTCTTT
CDR3aa: CASSLPGSTEAFF

v_gene: TRBV2
d_gene: NA
abundance: many
j_gene: TRBJ1-3
CDR3nt: TGTGCCAGCAATCGGGATTCCGGAAACACCATATATTTT
CDR3aa: CASNRDSGNTIYF

v_gene: TRBV12-3/TRBV12-4
d_gene: NA
abundance: many
j_gene: TRBJ1-3
CDR3nt: TGTGCCAGCAAGCCGACACGCTCTGGAAACACCATATATTTT
CDR3aa: CASKPTRSGNTIYF

v_gene: TRBV6-1
d_gene: NA
abundance: NA
j_gene: TRBJ2-7
CDR3nt: TGTGCCAGCACCCCTAAAGGTCCCTACGAGCAGTACTTC
CDR3aa: CASTPKGPYEQYF

v_gene: TRBV6-1
d_gene: TRBD1
abundance: NA
j_gene: TRBJ2-1
CDR3nt: TGTGCCAGCAGCCCCTCGGACAGGGGGGACCATGAGCAGTTCTTC
CDR3aa: CASSPSDRGDHEQFF

v_gene: TRBV11-2
d_gene: TRBD1
abundance: many
j_gene: TRBJ1-6
CDR3nt: TGTGCCAGCAGCCTATGGACAGGGAGGGACTCACCCCTCCACTTT
CDR3aa: CASSLWTGRDSPLHF

v_gene: TRBV10-3
d_gene: NA
abundance: many
j_gene: TRBJ1-2
CDR3nt: TGTGCCATCAGTGAGTCGCGAGGGTCTTGGGGCTACACCTTC
CDR3aa: CAISESRGSWGYTF

v_gene: TRBV10-3
d_gene: NA
abundance: NA
j_gene: TRBJ2-2
CDR3nt: TGTGCCATCAGTGAGTCGTGGACCGGGGAGCTGTTTTTT
CDR3aa: CAISESWTGELFF

v_gene: TRBV27
d_gene: NA
abundance: NA
j_gene: TRBJ2-7
CDR3nt: TGTGCCAGCAGTGTATCACAGGGTACTAATTCCTACGAGCAGTACTTC
CDR3aa: CASSVSQGTNSYEQYF

v_gene: TRBV20-1
d_gene: TRBD1
abundance: NA
j_gene: TRBJ1-5
CDR3nt: TGCAGTGCTCCGGACAGGCTAAATCAGCCCCAGCATTTT
CDR3aa: CSAPDRLNQPQHF

v_gene: TRBV27
d_gene: NA
abundance: many
j_gene: TRBJ2-2
CDR3nt: TGTGCCAGCAGTCGGCCGGGACTTTCCACCGGGGAGCTGTTTTTT
CDR3aa: CASSRPGLSTGELFF

v_gene: TRBV7-3
d_gene: TRBD2
abundance: many
j_gene: TRBJ2-3
CDR3nt: TGTGCCAGCAGCCCAAGAACTAGCGGGGGAGAGGATACGCAGTATTTT
CDR3aa: CASSPRTSGGEDTQYF

v_gene: TRBV5-1
d_gene: NA
abundance: NA
j_gene: TRBJ1-5
CDR3nt: TGCGCCAGCAGCCGGACGGGGGGTGTCAATCAGCCCCAGCATTTT
CDR3aa: CASSRTGGVNQPQHF

v_gene: TRBV2
d_gene: NA
abundance: few
j_gene: TRBJ1-2
CDR3nt: TGTGCCAGCAGTGACCCTTTTCAGGGGCCGCGGGGAGGTAACTATGGCTACACCTTC
CDR3aa: CASSDPFQGPRGGNYGYTF

v_gene: TRBV28
d_gene: NA
abundance: NA
j_gene: TRBJ1-2
CDR3nt: TGTGCCAGCAGAAGCCCGGGGAGGCCTGGCTACACCTTC
CDR3aa: CASRSPGRPGYTF

v_gene: TRBV19
d_gene: TRBD2
abundance: few
j_gene: TRBJ2-7
CDR3nt: TGTGCCAGTAGTATCCGACTAGCGGGAGCTGTGGCCGAGCAGTACTTC
CDR3aa: CASSIRLAGAVAEQYF

v_gene: TRBV12-3/TRBV12-4
d_gene: NA
abundance: many
j_gene: TRBJ1-1
CDR3nt: TGTGCCAGCAGTTTGTGGGGCGGCATGAACACTGAAGCTTTCTTT
CDR3aa: CASSLWGGMNTEAFF

v_gene: TRBV19
d_gene: NA
abundance: NA
j_gene: TRBJ2-1
CDR3nt: TGTGCCAGTAGTATCCCTTCATTACGGGGAGGCTCCCACAATGAGCAGTTCTTC
CDR3aa: CASSIPSLRGGSHNEQFF

v_gene: TRBV14
d_gene: NA
abundance: few
j_gene: TRBJ1-1
CDR3nt: TGTGCCAGCAGCAAACTGAGCACGACTGAAGCTTTCTTT
CDR3aa: CASSKLSTTEAFF

v_gene: TRBV5-4
d_gene: TRBD1
abundance: NA
j_gene: TRBJ1-4
CDR3nt: TGTGCCAGCAGCTCCGCAGGGGGGTATGAAAAACTGTTTTTT
CDR3aa: CASSSAGGYEKLFF

v_gene: TRBV28
d_gene: NA
abundance: many
j_gene: TRBJ1-2
CDR3nt: TGTGCCAGCAGTTTAAGAACAGGCCTCCCTTATGGCTACACCTTC
CDR3aa: CASSLRTGLPYGYTF

v_gene: TRBV6-1
d_gene: NA
abundance: few
j_gene: TRBJ2-1
CDR3nt: TGTGCCAGCAGTGAAGCGGCTAGAAACAATGAGCAGTTCTTC
CDR3aa: CASSEAARNNEQFF

v_gene: TRBV2
d_gene: NA
abundance: many
j_gene: TRBJ2-7
CDR3nt: TGTGCCAGCAGAGCGTCGTACGAGCAGTACTTC
CDR3aa: CASRASYEQYF

v_gene: TRBV5-6
d_gene: TRBD2
abundance: few
j_gene: TRBJ2-2
CDR3nt: TGTGCCAGCAGCTCGCCGACTAGCCTCCCCGGGGAGCTGTTTTTT
CDR3aa: CASSSPTSLPGELFF

v_gene: TRBV5-1
d_gene: TRBD2
abundance: few
j_gene: TRBJ2-3
CDR3nt: TGCGCCAGCAGCTTCCAAAGCGGGAGAGGCACCTCAGATACGCAGTATTTT
CDR3aa: CASSFQSGRGTSDTQYF

v_gene: TRBV4-1
d_gene: TRBD1
abundance: NA
j_gene: TRBJ2-1
CDR3nt: TGCGCCAGCAGAGGTGTTGGGACAGGGTTCTTGGGAAGAAACAATGAGCAGTTCTTC
CDR3aa: CASRGVGTGFLGRNNEQFF

v_gene: TRBV9
d_gene: TRBD1
abundance: many
j_gene: TRBJ1-2
CDR3nt: TGTGCCAGCAGCTCCTACAGGGGGTCAAACTATGGCTACACCTTC
CDR3aa: CASSSYRGSNYGYTF

v_gene: TRBV12-3/TRBV12-4
d_gene: NA
abundance: few
j_gene: TRBJ2-5
CDR3nt: TGTGCCAGCAGTCGCTCCGGGAAGACGTACTTC
CDR3aa: CASSRSGKTYF

v_gene: TRBV6-5
d_gene: TRBD2
abundance: many
j_gene: TRBJ2-1
CDR3nt: TGTGCCAGCAGTTACGTGGCTAGCGGAGCCTACAATGAGCAGTTCTTC
CDR3aa: CASSYVASGAYNEQFF